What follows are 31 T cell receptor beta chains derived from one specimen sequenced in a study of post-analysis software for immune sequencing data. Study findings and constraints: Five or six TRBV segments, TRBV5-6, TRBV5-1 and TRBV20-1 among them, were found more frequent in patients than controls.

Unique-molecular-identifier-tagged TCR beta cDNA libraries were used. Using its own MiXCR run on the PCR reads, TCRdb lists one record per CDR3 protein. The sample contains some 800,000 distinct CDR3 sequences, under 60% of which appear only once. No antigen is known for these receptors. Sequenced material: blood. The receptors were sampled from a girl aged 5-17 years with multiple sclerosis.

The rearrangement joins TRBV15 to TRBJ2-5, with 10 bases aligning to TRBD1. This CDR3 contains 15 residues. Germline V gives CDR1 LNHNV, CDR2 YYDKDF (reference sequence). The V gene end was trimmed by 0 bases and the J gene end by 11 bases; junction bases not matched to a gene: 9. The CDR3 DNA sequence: TGTGCCACCAGCAGAGATGGGACAGGGGCTAGGGAGCAGTACTTC. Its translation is CATSRDGTGAREQYF.

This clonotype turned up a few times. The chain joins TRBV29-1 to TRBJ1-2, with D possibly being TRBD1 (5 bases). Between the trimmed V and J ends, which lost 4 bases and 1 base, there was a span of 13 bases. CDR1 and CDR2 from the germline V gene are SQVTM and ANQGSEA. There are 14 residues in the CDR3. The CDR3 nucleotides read TGCAGCGTTGTGGGGGGAGCCCTTAACTATGGCTACACCTTC. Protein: CSVVGGALNYGYTF.

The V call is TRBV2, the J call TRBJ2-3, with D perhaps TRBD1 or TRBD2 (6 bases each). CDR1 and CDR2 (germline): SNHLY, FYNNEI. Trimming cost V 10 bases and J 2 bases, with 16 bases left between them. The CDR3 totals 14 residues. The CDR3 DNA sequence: TGTGCCACCAGGGGCGGGACCTTCACAGATACGCAGTATTTT. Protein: CATRGGTFTDTQYF. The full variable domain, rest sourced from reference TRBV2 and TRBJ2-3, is EPEVTQTPSHQVTQMGQEVILRCVPISNHLYFYWYRQILGQKVEFLVSFYNNEISEKSEIFDDQFSVERPDGSNFTLKIRSTKLEDSAMYFCATRGGTFTDTQYFGPGTRLTVL.

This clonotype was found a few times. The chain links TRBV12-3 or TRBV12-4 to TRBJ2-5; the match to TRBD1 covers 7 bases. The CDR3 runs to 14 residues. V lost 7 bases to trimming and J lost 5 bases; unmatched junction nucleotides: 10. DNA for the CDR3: TGTGCCAGCACCCGGGACAGTAGTAGGGAGACCCAGTACTTC. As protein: CASTRDSSRETQYF.

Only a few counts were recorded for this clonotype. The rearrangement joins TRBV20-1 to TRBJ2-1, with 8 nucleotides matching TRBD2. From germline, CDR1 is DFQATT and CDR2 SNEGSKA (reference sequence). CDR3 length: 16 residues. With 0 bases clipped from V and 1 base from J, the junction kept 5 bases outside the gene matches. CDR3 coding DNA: TGCAGTGCTAGAGATAGGGCGGGAGGATCCTACAATGAGCAGTTCTTC. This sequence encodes CSARDRAGGSYNEQFF.

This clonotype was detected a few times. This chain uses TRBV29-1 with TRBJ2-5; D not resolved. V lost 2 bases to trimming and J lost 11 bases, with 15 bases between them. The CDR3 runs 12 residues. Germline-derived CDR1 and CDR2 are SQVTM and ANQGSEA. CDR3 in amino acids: CSVEISAEEQYF. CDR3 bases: TGCAGCGTTGAAATATCCGCCGAAGAGCAGTACTTC.

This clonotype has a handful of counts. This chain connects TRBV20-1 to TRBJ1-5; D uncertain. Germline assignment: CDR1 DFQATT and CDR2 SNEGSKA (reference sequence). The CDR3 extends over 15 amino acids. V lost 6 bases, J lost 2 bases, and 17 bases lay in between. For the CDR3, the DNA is TGCAGTGCCCGACCCCCGTCGAGGGGCAATCAGCCCCAGCATTTT. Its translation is CSARPPSRGNQPQHF.

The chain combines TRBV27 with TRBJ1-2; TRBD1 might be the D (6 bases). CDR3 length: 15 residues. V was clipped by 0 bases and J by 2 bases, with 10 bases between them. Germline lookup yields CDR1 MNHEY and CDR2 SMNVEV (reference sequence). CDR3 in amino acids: CASSLSRTGNYGYTF. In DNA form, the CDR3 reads TGTGCCAGCAGTTTATCTCGAACAGGGAACTATGGCTACACCTTC.

The CDR3 DNA reads as TGTGCCATCAGCCGGGACGATAGAGATACGCAGTATTTT. As protein: CAISRDDRDTQYF. The chain employs TRBV10-3 and TRBJ2-3; D is possibly TRBD1 or TRBD2 (5 bases each). CDR1 is ENHRY, CDR2 SYGVKD, per germline. The CDR3 is 13 residues long. Trimming left V 6 bases short and J 5 bases short, with 12 bases between.

CDR3 region: CASSQMTGAGETQYF. The CDR3, as DNA: TGTGCCAGCAGCCAAATGACGGGAGCGGGGGAGACCCAGTACTTC. The chain recombines TRBV14 with TRBJ2-5; 7 bases are shared with TRBD2. V gave up 2 bases and J gave up 5 bases; unmatched junction bases: 8. Germline assignment: CDR1 SGHDN and CDR2 FVKESK. The CDR3 has 15 residues.

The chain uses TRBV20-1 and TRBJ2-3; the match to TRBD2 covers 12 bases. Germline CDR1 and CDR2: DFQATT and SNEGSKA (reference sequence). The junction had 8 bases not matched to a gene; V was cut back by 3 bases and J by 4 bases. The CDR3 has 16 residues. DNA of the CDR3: TGCAGTGCTAGGGGACGACTAGCGGGAGCACCAGATACGCAGTATTTT. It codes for CSARGRLAGAPDTQYF.

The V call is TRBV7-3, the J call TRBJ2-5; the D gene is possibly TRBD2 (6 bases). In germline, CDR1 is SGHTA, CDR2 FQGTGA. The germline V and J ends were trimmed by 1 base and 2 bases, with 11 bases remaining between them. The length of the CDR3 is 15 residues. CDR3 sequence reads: CASSLSGGAQETQYF. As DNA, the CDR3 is TGTGCCAGCAGCTTAAGTGGCGGGGCGCAAGAGACCCAGTACTTC. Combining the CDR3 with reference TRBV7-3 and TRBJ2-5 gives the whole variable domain GAGVSQTPSNKVTEKGKYVELRCDPISGHTALYWYRQSLGQGPEFLIYFQGTGAADDSGLPNDRFFAVRPEGSVSTLKIQRTERGDSAVYLCASSLSGGAQETQYFGPGTRLLVL.

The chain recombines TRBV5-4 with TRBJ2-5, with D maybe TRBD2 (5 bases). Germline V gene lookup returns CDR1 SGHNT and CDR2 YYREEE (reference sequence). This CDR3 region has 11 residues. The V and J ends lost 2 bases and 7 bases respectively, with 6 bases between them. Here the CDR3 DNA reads TGTGCCAGCAGCTTTCGGGGGACCCAGTACTTC. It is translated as CASSFRGTQYF.

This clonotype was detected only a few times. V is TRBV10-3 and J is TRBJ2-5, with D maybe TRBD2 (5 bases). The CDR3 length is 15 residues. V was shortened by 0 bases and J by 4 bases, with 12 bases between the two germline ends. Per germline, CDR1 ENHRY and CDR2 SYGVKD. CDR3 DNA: TGTGCCATCAGTGAGTCGCGAGGGTTGGGAGAGACCCAGTACTTC. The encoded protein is CAISESRGLGETQYF.

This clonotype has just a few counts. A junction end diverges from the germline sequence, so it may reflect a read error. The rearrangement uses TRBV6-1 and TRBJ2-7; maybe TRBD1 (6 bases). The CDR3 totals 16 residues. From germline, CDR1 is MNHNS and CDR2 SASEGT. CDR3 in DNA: TGTACCAGCAGTGATATCAGTTGGGACACACACTACGAGCAGTACTTC. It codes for CTSSDISWDTHYEQYF.

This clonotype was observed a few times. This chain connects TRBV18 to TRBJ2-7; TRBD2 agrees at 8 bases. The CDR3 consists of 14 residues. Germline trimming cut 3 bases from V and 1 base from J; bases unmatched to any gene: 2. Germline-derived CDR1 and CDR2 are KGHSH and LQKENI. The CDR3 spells CASSPRGGSYEQYF. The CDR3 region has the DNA TGTGCCAGCTCACCCCGGGGGGGATCCTACGAGCAGTACTTC. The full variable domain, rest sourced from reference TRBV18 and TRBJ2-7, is NAGVMQNPRHLVRRRGQEARLRCSPMKGHSHVYWYRQLPEEGLKFMVYLQKENIIDESGMPKERFSAEFPKEGPSILRIQQVVRGDSAAYFCASSPRGGSYEQYFGPGTRLTVT.

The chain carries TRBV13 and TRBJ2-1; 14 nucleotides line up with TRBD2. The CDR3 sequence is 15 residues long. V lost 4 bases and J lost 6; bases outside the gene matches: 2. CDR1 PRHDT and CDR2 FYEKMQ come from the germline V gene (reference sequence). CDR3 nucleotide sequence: TGTGCCAGCAGCTGGGGACTAGCGGGGGTCAATGAGCAGTTCTTC. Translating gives CASSWGLAGVNEQFF.

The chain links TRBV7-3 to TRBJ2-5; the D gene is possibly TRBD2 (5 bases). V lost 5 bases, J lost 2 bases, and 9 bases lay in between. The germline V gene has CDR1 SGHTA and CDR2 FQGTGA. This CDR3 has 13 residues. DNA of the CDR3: TGTGCCAGCAGCAACCGGGAACAAGAGACCCAGTACTTC. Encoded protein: CASSNREQETQYF.

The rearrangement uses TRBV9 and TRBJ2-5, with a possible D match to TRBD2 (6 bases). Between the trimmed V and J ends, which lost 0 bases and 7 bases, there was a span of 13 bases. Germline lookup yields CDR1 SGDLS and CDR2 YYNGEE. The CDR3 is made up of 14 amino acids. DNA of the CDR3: TGTGCCAGCAGCGTAGCGGGGGATGTAGGGACCCAGTACTTC. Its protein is CASSVAGDVGTQYF.

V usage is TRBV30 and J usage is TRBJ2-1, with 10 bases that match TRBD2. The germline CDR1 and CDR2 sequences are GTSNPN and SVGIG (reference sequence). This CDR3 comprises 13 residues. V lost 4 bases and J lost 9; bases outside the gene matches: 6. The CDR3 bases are TGTGCCTGGAAGAAGCGGGAGGGCACTGAGCAGTTCTTC. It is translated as CAWKKREGTEQFF. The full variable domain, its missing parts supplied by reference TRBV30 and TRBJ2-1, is SQTIHQWPATLVQPVGSPLSLECTVEGTSNPNLYWYRQAAGRGLQLLFYSVGIGQISSEVPQNLSASRPQDRQFILSSKKLLLSDSGFYLCAWKKREGTEQFFGPGTRLTVL.

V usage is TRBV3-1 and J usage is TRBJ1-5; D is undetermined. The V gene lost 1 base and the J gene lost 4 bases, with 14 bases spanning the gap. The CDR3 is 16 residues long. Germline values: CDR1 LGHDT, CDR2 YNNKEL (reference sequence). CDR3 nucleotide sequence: TGTGCCAGCAGCCAAGGTCGTCCGGGTTGGAATCAGCCCCAGCATTTT. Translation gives CASSQGRPGWNQPQHF. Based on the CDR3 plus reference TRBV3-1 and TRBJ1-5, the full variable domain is DTAVSQTPKYLVTQMGNDKSIKCEQNLGHDTMYWYKQDSKKFLKIMFSYNNKELIINETVPNRFSPKSPDKAHLNLHINSLELGDSAVYFCASSQGRPGWNQPQHFGDGTRLSIL.

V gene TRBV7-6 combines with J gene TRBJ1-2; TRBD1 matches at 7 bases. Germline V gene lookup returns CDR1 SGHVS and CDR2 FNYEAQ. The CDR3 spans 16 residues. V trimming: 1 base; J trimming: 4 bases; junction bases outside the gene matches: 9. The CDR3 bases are TGTGCCAGCAGCTTAGGGCGGACAGGAGGTCCCTATGGCTACACCTTC. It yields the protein CASSLGRTGGPYGYTF.

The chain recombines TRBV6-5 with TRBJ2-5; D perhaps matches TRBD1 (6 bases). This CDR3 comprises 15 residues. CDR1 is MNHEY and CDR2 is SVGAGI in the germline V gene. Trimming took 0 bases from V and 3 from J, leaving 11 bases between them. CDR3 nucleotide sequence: TGTGCCAGCAGTTACTCGGTGTCAGGGGAAGAGACCCAGTACTTC. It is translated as CASSYSVSGEETQYF.

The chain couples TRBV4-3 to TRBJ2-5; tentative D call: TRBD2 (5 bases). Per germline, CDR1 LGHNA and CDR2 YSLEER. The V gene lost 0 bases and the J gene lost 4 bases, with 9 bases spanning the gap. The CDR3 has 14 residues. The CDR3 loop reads CASSQDYSGETQYF. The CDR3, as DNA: TGCGCCAGCAGCCAAGATTACAGCGGAGAGACCCAGTACTTC.

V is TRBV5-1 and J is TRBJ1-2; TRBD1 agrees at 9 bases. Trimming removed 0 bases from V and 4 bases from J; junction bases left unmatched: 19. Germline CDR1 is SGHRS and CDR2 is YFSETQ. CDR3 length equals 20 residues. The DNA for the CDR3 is TGCGCCAGCAGCTTGGCCAAAGATACGGGACAGGGTCATTCCGGCTATGGCTACACCTTC. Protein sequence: CASSLAKDTGQGHSGYGYTF.

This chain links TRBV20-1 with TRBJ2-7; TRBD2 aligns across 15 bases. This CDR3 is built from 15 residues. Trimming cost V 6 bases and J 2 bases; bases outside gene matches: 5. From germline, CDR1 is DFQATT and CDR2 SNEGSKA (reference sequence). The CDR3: CSAVGLAGGTYEQYF. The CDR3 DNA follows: TGCAGTGCGGTCGGACTAGCGGGAGGGACCTACGAGCAGTACTTC.

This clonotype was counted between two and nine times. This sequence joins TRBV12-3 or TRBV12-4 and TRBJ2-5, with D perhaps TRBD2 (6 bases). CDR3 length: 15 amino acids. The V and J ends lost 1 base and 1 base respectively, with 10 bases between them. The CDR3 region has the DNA TGTGCCAGCAGTTTAGGGGACGGGGGCCAAGAGACCCAGTACTTC. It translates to CASSLGDGGQETQYF.

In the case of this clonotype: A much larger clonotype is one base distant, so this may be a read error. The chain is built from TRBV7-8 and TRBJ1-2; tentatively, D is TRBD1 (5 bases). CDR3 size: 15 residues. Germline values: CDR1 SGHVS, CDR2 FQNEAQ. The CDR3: CAGSSRPRDNYGYTF. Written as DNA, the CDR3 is TGTGCCGGCAGCTCAAGACCCAGGGACAACTATGGCTACACCTTC.

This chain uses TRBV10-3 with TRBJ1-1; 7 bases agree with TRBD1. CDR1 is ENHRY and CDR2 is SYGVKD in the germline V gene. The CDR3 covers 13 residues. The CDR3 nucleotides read TGTGCTTATTCAGGGGGTGATAGCACTGAAGCTTTCTTT. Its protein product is CAYSGGDSTEAFF.

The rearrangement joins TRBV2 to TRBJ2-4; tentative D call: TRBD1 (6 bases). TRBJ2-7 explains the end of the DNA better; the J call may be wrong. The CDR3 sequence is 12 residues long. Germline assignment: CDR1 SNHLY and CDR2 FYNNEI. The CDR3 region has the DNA TGTGCCAGCAGTGATGGGGGCAGCGAGCAGTACTTC. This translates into CASSDGGSEQYF.

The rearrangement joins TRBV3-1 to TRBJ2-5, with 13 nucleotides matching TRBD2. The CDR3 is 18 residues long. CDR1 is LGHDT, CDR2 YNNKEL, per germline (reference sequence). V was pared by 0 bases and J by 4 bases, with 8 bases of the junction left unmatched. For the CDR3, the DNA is TGTGCCAGCAGCCAAGATTGGACTAGCGGGAGAAGGATAGAGACCCAGTACTTC. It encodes CASSQDWTSGRRIETQYF.